A selection of T cell receptor beta chains follows, all from one sample in a study of blood T cell repertoires in COVID-19. The method was immunoSEQ multiplex PCR; TCRdb's version includes in-frame clones alone and lacks a portion of them. Among under 300,000 clones listed, roughly 80% were seen once. Sequencing was carried out using peripheral blood. These receptors were obtained from a woman under 30 with acute or convalescent COVID-19. Both conserved end residues are part of each CDR3. The order of the fields is D gene, J gene, clone size, V gene, CDR3 protein, CDR3 DNA. A D gene is named only where the DNA matches it firmly. Size tells how often a clone was seen (once, few, many) or the class of an expanded clone, and some rows leave it out.

D: TRBD1; J: TRBJ2-7; size: many; V: TRBV6-6; CDR3: CASSASGTGNEQYF; DNA: TGTGCCAGCAGCGCCTCCGGGACAGGGAACGAGCAGTACTTC
D: .; J: TRBJ1-2; size: .; V: TRBV18; CDR3: CASSPSRDYYGYTF; DNA: TGTGCCAGCTCACCATCCAGGGATTACTATGGCTACACCTTC
D: TRBD2; J: TRBJ2-1; size: once; V: TRBV6-6; CDR3: CASSRGLAGISYNEQFF; DNA: TGTGCCAGCAGTCGCGGACTAGCGGGTATCTCCTACAATGAGCAGTTCTTC
D: .; J: TRBJ1-1; size: .; V: TRBV5-5; CDR3: CASSLSGTGTEAFF; DNA: TGTGCCAGCAGCTTGAGCGGTACCGGCACTGAAGCTTTCTTT
D: TRBD1; J: TRBJ1-5; size: once; V: TRBV7-9; CDR3: CASSRDRGNQPQHF; DNA: TGTGCCAGCAGCCGGGACAGGGGCAATCAGCCCCAGCATTTT
D: .; J: TRBJ2-5; size: .; V: TRBV28; CDR3: CASTPSVSGLGGTQYF; DNA: TGTGCCAGCACCCCATCGGTTAGCGGACTGGGGGGGACCCAGTACTTC
D: .; J: TRBJ2-7; size: .; V: TRBV18; CDR3: CASSPPGAGAYEQYF; DNA: TGTGCCAGCTCACCACCAGGGGCTGGAGCCTACGAGCAGTACTTC
D: .; J: TRBJ2-7; size: .; V: TRBV5-1; CDR3: CASSLPGLIFFLYEQYF; DNA: TGCGCCAGCAGCCTACCTGGACTGATTTTTTTTCTCTACGAGCAGTACTTC
D: TRBD1; J: TRBJ2-7; size: .; V: TRBV28; CDR3: CAITPGTVKSYEQYF; DNA: TGTGCCATAACACCCGGGACAGTAAAATCCTACGAGCAGTACTTC
D: TRBD1; J: TRBJ1-2; size: once; V: TRBV27; CDR3: CASSSTRQGANYGYTF; DNA: TGTGCCAGCAGTTCCACCCGACAGGGGGCAAACTATGGCTACACCTTC
D: .; J: TRBJ2-7; size: .; V: TRBV15; CDR3: CATSGRYEQYF; DNA: TGTGCCACCAGCGGGCGTTACGAGCAGTACTTC
D: .; J: TRBJ1-5; size: .; V: TRBV19; CDR3: CASSPRPGAWGNQPQHF; DNA: TGTGCCAGTAGTCCTAGACCTGGGGCTTGGGGCAATCAGCCCCAGCATTTT
D: .; J: TRBJ2-1; size: .; V: TRBV7-8; CDR3: CASSLLGLAESSYNEQFF; DNA: TGTGCCAGCAGCTTACTTGGTCTGGCGGAAAGCTCCTACAATGAGCAGTTCTTC
D: .; J: TRBJ2-1; size: .; V: TRBV9; CDR3: CASSVGAGSSNEQFF; DNA: TGTGCCAGCAGCGTAGGGGCGGGATCATCCAATGAGCAGTTCTTC
D: .; J: TRBJ1-4; size: .; V: TRBV23-1; CDR3: CASSQRLDRIPNEKLFF; DNA: TGCGCCAGCAGTCAAAGGCTGGACAGAATACCTAATGAAAAACTGTTTTTT
D: .; J: TRBJ1-1; size: .; V: TRBV6-4; CDR3: CASSLPQGQMNTEAFF; DNA: TGTGCCAGCAGCCTCCCCCAGGGCCAAATGAACACTGAAGCTTTCTTT
D: TRBD1; J: TRBJ1-6; size: .; V: TRBV6-6; CDR3: CASSYDRGKGNSPLHF; DNA: TGTGCCAGCAGTTACGACAGGGGGAAGGGTAATTCACCCCTCCACTTT
D: TRBD1; J: TRBJ1-5; size: .; V: TRBV7-9; CDR3: CASSPDRGSTQPQHF; DNA: TGTGCCAGCAGCCCCGACAGGGGATCTACCCAGCCCCAGCATTTT
D: .; J: TRBJ2-1; size: .; V: TRBV5-8; CDR3: CASSLGYSYNEQFF; DNA: TGTGCCAGCAGCTTGGGGTACAGCTACAATGAGCAGTTCTTC
D: .; J: TRBJ2-2; size: .; V: TRBV27; CDR3: CASSLGRGTGELFF; DNA: TGTGCCAGCAGTTTAGGGAGAGGGACCGGGGAGCTGTTTTTT
D: TRBD1; J: TRBJ1-1; size: .; V: TRBV29-1; CDR3: CSGAGGYTEAFF; DNA: TGCAGCGGTGCAGGGGGGTACACTGAAGCTTTCTTT
D: TRBD1; J: TRBJ2-4; size: few; V: TRBV5-1; CDR3: CASSRTGGATKNIQYF; DNA: TGCGCCAGCAGCCGTACAGGGGGCGCTACCAAAAACATTCAGTACTTC
D: TRBD1; J: TRBJ1-6; size: once; V: TRBV5-6; CDR3: CASSSLTGVVSPLHF; DNA: TGTGCCAGCAGCTCTTTGACAGGGGTTGTCTCACCCCTCCACTTT
D: TRBD2; J: TRBJ2-1; size: few; V: TRBV3-1/TRBV3-2; CDR3: CASSQSPSGRGNEQFF; DNA: TGTGCCAGCAGCCAATCTCCTAGCGGGAGAGGCAATGAGCAGTTCTTC
D: .; J: TRBJ2-5; size: .; V: TRBV9; CDR3: CASSPGGMQETQYF; DNA: TGTGCCAGCAGCCCAGGAGGCATGCAAGAGACCCAGTACTTC
D: TRBD1; J: TRBJ1-3; size: .; V: TRBV25-1; CDR3: CASSVPGTEGNTIYF; DNA: TGTGCCAGCAGTGTCCCAGGGACAGAGGGAAACACCATATATTTT
D: TRBD1; J: TRBJ1-2; size: .; V: TRBV30; CDR3: CAWTNYRQGAKYGYTF; DNA: TGTGCCTGGACTAACTACAGACAGGGGGCGAAATATGGCTACACCTTC
D: TRBD1; J: TRBJ1-3; size: .; V: TRBV10-3; CDR3: CAISGGQGSRNTIYF; DNA: TGTGCCATCAGCGGAGGACAGGGTAGTCGAAACACCATATATTTT
D: .; J: TRBJ2-6; size: .; V: TRBV30; CDR3: CAWSVGGSGANVLTF; DNA: TGTGCCTGGAGTGTCGGGGGTTCTGGGGCCAACGTCCTGACTTTC
D: .; J: TRBJ2-7; size: .; V: TRBV25-1; CDR3: CASSEYAGIYEQYF; DNA: TGTGCCAGCAGTGAATATGCAGGAATCTACGAGCAGTACTTC
D: .; J: TRBJ1-5; size: .; V: TRBV28; CDR3: CASSTRGAQPQHF; DNA: TGTGCCAGCAGCACCAGGGGAGCTCAGCCCCAGCATTTT
D: TRBD2; J: TRBJ2-2; size: .; V: TRBV29-1; CDR3: CSVHLAGANTGELFF; DNA: TGCAGCGTCCACCTAGCGGGGGCGAACACCGGGGAGCTGTTTTTT
D: TRBD2; J: TRBJ2-1; size: .; V: TRBV30; CDR3: CAWSVAGGEQFF; DNA: TGTGCCTGGAGTGTAGCGGGAGGTGAGCAGTTCTTC
D: .; J: TRBJ2-6; size: .; V: TRBV6-1; CDR3: CASAKTNVLTF; DNA: TGTGCCAGCGCTAAGACCAACGTCCTGACTTTC
D: .; J: TRBJ1-6; size: .; V: TRBV18; CDR3: CASSTPRGDNSPLHF; DNA: TGTGCCAGCTCCACCCCCAGGGGTGATAATTCACCCCTCCACTTT
D: TRBD1; J: TRBJ1-6; size: .; V: TRBV7-9; CDR3: CASSPRATGNSPLHF; DNA: TGTGCCAGCAGCCCGCGGGCGACAGGGAATTCACCCCTCCACTTT
D: TRBD2; J: TRBJ2-7; size: once; V: TRBV19; CDR3: CASSMPAGGRAYEQYF; DNA: TGTGCCAGTAGTATGCCGGCGGGAGGTCGGGCCTACGAGCAGTACTTC
D: TRBD2; J: TRBJ2-7; size: once; V: TRBV7-8; CDR3: CASRPGTIYEQYF; DNA: TGTGCCAGCAGACCCGGGACTATCTACGAGCAGTACTTC
D: .; J: TRBJ1-5; size: .; V: TRBV10-3; CDR3: CAISSEGDQPQHF; DNA: TGTGCCATCAGTAGCGAGGGGGATCAGCCCCAGCATTTT
D: .; J: TRBJ2-6; size: .; V: TRBV19; CDR3: CASNIPGGNVLTF; DNA: TGTGCCAGTAATATTCCAGGAGGCAACGTCCTGACTTTC
D: .; J: TRBJ1-2; size: .; V: TRBV6-5; CDR3: CASSYSGGIYGYTF; DNA: TGTGCCAGCAGTTACTCAGGCGGAATCTATGGCTACACCTTC
D: .; J: TRBJ2-7; size: .; V: TRBV19; CDR3: CASSFQYEQYF; DNA: TGTGCCAGTAGTTTCCAGTACGAGCAGTACTTC
D: TRBD2; J: TRBJ2-3; size: once; V: TRBV5-8; CDR3: CAGSLPSGSSDTQYF; DNA: TGTGCCGGCAGCTTGCCTAGCGGGAGTTCAGATACGCAGTATTTT
D: TRBD2; J: TRBJ2-1; size: .; V: TRBV24-1; CDR3: CATSDARTSVNEQFF; DNA: TGTGCCACCAGTGACGCCCGGACTAGCGTCAATGAGCAGTTCTTC